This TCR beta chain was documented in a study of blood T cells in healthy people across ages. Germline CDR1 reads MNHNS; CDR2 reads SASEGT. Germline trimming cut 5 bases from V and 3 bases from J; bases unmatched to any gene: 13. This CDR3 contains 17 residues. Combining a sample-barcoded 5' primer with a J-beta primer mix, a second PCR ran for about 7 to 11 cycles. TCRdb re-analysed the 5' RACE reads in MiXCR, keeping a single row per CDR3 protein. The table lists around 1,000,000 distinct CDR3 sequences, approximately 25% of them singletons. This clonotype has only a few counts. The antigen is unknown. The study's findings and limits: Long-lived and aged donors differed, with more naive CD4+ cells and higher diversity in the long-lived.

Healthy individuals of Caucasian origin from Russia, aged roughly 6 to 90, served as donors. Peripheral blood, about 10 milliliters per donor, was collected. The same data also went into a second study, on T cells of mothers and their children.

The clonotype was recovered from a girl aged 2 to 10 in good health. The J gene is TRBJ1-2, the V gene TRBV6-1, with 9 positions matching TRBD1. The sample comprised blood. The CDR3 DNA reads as TGTGCCAGCAGTACCCGGGACAGGGATTATAACGACTATGGCTACACCTTC. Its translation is CASSTRDRDYNDYGYTF.